This TCR beta chain was sequenced in a study of cytomegalovirus exposure and HLA in healthy donors. The PCR made use of 60 Vbeta and 13 Jbeta primers. The method was immunoSEQ multiplex PCR; TCRdb's version includes in-frame clones alone and lacks a portion of them. The data contain about 210,000 clones, approximately 80% of them singletons. Germline CDR1 is SGHTA and CDR2 is FQGTGA. Trimming took 0 bases from V and 3 from J; bases not matched to a gene: 4. The CDR3 spans 15 residues. The V and J genes are TRBV7-3 and TRBJ2-5; 7 nucleotides line up with TRBD2. The sequence was collected from a man younger than 45 in good health and CMV-seronegative. The sequenced sample was PBMCs. The CDR3 nucleotides are TGTGCCAGCAGCTTAACGCCTAGCGGTAAAGAGACCCAGTACTTC. Translation gives CASSLTPSGKETQYF.